A single sample is the source of the 16 T cell receptor beta chains below, sequenced in a study of technical replicates of blood from a few donors. The repertoire was sequenced with immunoSEQ multiplex PCR; TCRdb's copy has only in-frame clones and lacks some. The table shows 65,000 to 90,000 clones, with roughly nine tenths occurring only once. The source material was T cells isolated from PBMCs. Receptor source: a human donor in good health.

The chain carries TRBV4-1 and TRBJ2-5, with 7 bases aligning to TRBD2. The CDR3 covers 17 residues. J gave up 4 bases and V 2 bases, and 13 bases lay outside the gene matches. The germline CDR1 and CDR2 sequences are MGHRA and YSYEKL. The CDR3 bases are TGCGCCAGCAGCCAAAGGGTCGGGCGGGGGACGCTAGAGACCCAGTACTTC. It specifies CASSQRVGRGTLETQYF.

The gene calls are TRBV5-4 and TRBJ2-5; 9 bases match TRBD2. The CDR3 loop spans 19 amino acids. Germline V gene lookup returns CDR1 SGHNT and CDR2 YYREEE (reference sequence). Losses at the gene ends were 0 bases for V and 0 bases for J; bases not matched to a gene: 12. CDR3 sequence: CASSLASGGRVRYQETQYF. CDR3 DNA sequence: TGTGCCAGCAGCTTGGCGAGCGGGGGGCGCGTACGGTACCAAGAGACCCAGTACTTC.

V and J are TRBV11-2 and TRBJ2-5, with D tentatively TRBD2 (6 bases). The CDR3 extends over 17 amino acids. The V end lost 0 bases, the J end lost 1 base, and 15 bases lay between the germline ends. The V gene's germline CDR1 is SGHAT and CDR2 FQNNGV. The CDR3, as DNA: TGTGCCAGCAGCTTAGAGGCTCCGGGAGCTGGCCAAGAGACCCAGTACTTC. It yields the protein CASSLEAPGAGQETQYF.

V and J are TRBV6-1 and TRBJ2-1; TRBD2 matches at 9 bases. CDR1 and CDR2 from the germline V gene are MNHNS and SASEGT. The CDR3 contains 15 residues. V dropped 8 bases and J dropped 2; count of bases not matched to a gene: 7. The CDR3: CASGRAGGTYNEQFF. CDR3 in DNA: TGTGCCAGCGGACGAGCGGGAGGTACCTACAATGAGCAGTTCTTC.

The chain is built from TRBV11-2 and TRBJ2-1; D unresolved. The CDR3 sequence is 17 residues long. Trimming removed 6 bases from V and 0 bases from J, with 18 bases in between. Germline V gene data show CDR1 as SGHAT and CDR2 as FQNNGV. DNA for the CDR3: TGTGCCAGCAGGATTTCATACAGACAAAGCTCCTACAATGAGCAGTTCTTC. Its translation is CASRISYRQSSYNEQFF.

This chain joins TRBV13 and TRBJ1-1, with D unresolved. Trimming removed 3 bases from V and 4 bases from J, with 6 bases in between. The CDR3 length is 12 residues. From germline, CDR1 is PRHDT and CDR2 FYEKMQ (reference sequence). CDR3 loop: CASSFGVTEAFF. The CDR3 DNA reads as TGTGCCAGCAGCTTCGGGGTCACTGAAGCTTTCTTT.

This chain joins TRBV6-1 and TRBJ1-5; maybe TRBD1 (6 bases). V was clipped by 4 bases and J by 6 bases, with 22 bases between them. The CDR3 loop spans 17 amino acids. Germline V gene sequence: CDR1 MNHNS, CDR2 SASEGT. This CDR3 reads CASSARDTSTSGQPQHF. In DNA, the CDR3 is TGTGCCAGCAGTGCGAGGGACACTTCCACAAGTGGTCAGCCCCAGCATTTT.

This chain uses TRBV4-2 with TRBJ2-5; TRBD2 matches at 8 bases. Germline lookup yields CDR1 LGHNA and CDR2 YNFKEQ. Trimming removed 0 bases from V and 7 bases from J; junction bases left unmatched: 7. The CDR3 contains 15 residues. The CDR3: CASSQDAGGSGTQYF. The CDR3, as DNA: TGTGCCAGCAGCCAAGATGCGGGAGGATCCGGGACCCAGTACTTC.

This chain joins TRBV30 and TRBJ2-7, with TRBD1 identical over 8 bases. Looked up from germline, CDR1 is GTSNPN and CDR2 is SVGIG (reference sequence). J gave up 4 bases and V 1 base, and 6 bases lay outside the gene matches. This CDR3 region has 14 residues. The CDR3 DNA sequence: TGTGCCTGGAGTGCCGGGACAGGATTATACGAGCAGTACTTC. As protein: CAWSAGTGLYEQYF. Filled out from reference TRBV30 and TRBJ2-7, the complete variable domain reads SQTIHQWPATLVQPVGSPLSLECTVEGTSNPNLYWYRQAAGRGLQLLFYSVGIGQISSEVPQNLSASRPQDRQFILSSKKLLLSDSGFYLCAWSAGTGLYEQYFGPGTRLTVT.

This chain connects TRBV14 to TRBJ2-5, with unresolved D. Trimming took off 4 bases at V and 6 bases at J, with 15 bases between the two ends. Per germline, CDR1 SGHDN and CDR2 FVKESK. The CDR3 consists of 14 residues. CDR3 sequence (DNA): TGTGCCAGCAGCCGAACCCAGTTCCTGCAGACCCAGTACTTC. It specifies CASSRTQFLQTQYF. Full variable domain (missing parts from reference TRBV14 and TRBJ2-5): EAGVTQFPSHSVIEKGQTVTLRCDPISGHDNLYWYRRVMGKEIKFLLHFVKESKQDESGMPNNRFLAERTGGTYSTLKVQPAELEDSGVYFCASSRTQFLQTQYFGPGTRLLVL.

The chain links TRBV7-6 to TRBJ2-2; perhaps TRBD2 as D (5 bases). V was cut by 1 base and J by 6 bases, with 12 bases left in between. Germline CDR1 SGHVS, CDR2 FNYEAQ. The CDR3 is made up of 15 amino acids. The CDR3 here is CASSLGRGRAGELFF. CDR3 bases: TGTGCCAGCAGCTTAGGCCGGGGAAGGGCCGGGGAGCTGTTTTTT.

CDR3 sequence reads: CASSSGQGGQQYF. In nucleotides, the CDR3 is TGTGCCAGCAGTTCGGGACAGGGGGGCCAGCAGTACTTC. The chain is built from TRBV27 and TRBJ2-7; the match to TRBD1 covers 11 bases. The V gene end was trimmed by 4 bases and the J gene end by 8 bases; junction bases not matched to a gene: 4. Germline-derived CDR1 and CDR2 are MNHEY and SMNVEV (reference sequence). The CDR3 is made up of 13 amino acids.

This sequence joins TRBV2 and TRBJ1-5; TRBD1 might be the D (6 bases). CDR3 length equals 16 residues. The V end lost 2 bases, the J end lost 1 base, and 12 bases lay between the germline ends. Per the germline V gene, CDR1 is SNHLY and CDR2 is FYNNEI. The CDR3 protein is CASSELTGRSNQPQHF. The CDR3 bases are TGTGCCAGCAGTGAACTCACAGGGCGAAGCAATCAGCCCCAGCATTTT.

The chain employs TRBV6-5 and TRBJ2-2; D perhaps matches TRBD1 (5 bases). The V gene lost 8 bases and the J gene lost 0 bases, with 10 bases spanning the gap. The CDR3 spans 14 residues. In germline, CDR1 is MNHEY, CDR2 SVGAGI. The CDR3 DNA reads TGTGCCAGCGCGGAGACAGCGAACACCGGGGAGCTGTTTTTT. This translates into CASAETANTGELFF.

V is TRBV29-1 and J is TRBJ2-3, with 7 bases that match TRBD2. CDR1 SQVTM and CDR2 ANQGSEA come from the germline V gene. CDR3 size: 13 residues. CDR3 DNA sequence: TGCAGTGTCCTAGCGGATTCCACAGATACGCAGTATTTT. It encodes CSVLADSTDTQYF.

CDR3 coding DNA: TGTGCCAGCAGCGTAAATACTAGGAGCACAGATACGCAGTATTTT. It translates to CASSVNTRSTDTQYF. The chain employs TRBV9 and TRBJ2-3; D perhaps matches TRBD2 (5 bases). The germline V and J ends were trimmed by 1 base and 0 bases, with 9 bases remaining between them. Germline loops: CDR1 SGDLS, CDR2 YYNGEE. This CDR3 region has 15 residues. Full variable domain (missing parts from reference TRBV9 and TRBJ2-3): DSGVTQTPKHLITATGQRVTLRCSPRSGDLSVYWYQQSLDQGLQFLIQYYNGEERAKGNILERFSAQQFPDLHSELNLSSLELGDSALYFCASSVNTRSTDTQYFGPGTRLTVL.